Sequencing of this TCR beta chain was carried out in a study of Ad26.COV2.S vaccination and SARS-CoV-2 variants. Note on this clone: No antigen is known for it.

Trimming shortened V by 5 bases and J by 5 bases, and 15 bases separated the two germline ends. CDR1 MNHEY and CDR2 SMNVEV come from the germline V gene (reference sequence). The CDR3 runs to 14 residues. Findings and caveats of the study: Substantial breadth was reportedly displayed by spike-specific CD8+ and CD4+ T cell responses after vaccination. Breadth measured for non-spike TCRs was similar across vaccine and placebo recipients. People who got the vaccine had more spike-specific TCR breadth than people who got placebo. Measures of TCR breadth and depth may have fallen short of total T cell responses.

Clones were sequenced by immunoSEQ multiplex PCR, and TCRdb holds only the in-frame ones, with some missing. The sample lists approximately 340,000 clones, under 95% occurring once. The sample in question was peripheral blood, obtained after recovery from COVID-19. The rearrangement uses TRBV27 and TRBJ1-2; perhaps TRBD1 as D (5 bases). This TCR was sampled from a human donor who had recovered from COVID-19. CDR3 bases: TGTGCCAGCAGTGCAGCACTTCAGGGTTATGGCTACACCTTC. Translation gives CASSAALQGYGYTF.